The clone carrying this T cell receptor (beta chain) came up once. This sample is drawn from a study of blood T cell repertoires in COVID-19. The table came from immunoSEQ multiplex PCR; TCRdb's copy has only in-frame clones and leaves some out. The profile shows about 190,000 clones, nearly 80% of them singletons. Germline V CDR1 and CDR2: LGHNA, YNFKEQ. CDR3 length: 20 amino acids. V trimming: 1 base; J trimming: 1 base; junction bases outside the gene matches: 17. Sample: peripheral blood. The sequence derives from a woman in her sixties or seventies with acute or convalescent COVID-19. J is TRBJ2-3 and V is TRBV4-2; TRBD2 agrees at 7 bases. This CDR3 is CASSQVSVGLTPRGTDTQYF. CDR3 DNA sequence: TGTGCCAGCAGCCAAGTTAGTGTGGGACTAACCCCTAGAGGCACAGATACGCAGTATTTT.